The clone carrying this T cell receptor (beta chain) was seen just once. This specimen belongs to a study of blood T cell repertoires in COVID-19. Generated by immunoSEQ multiplex PCR, the TCRdb table keeps only in-frame clones and is missing some. The table records 200,000 to 300,000 clones, around four fifths of them present only once. Trimming took off 5 bases at V and 7 bases at J, with 12 bases between the two ends. Germline V CDR1 and CDR2: LNHDA, SQIVND (reference sequence). This CDR3 contains 14 residues. The clonotype originates from a middle-aged man with acute or convalescent COVID-19. Sequenced input: peripheral blood. V and J are TRBV19 and TRBJ1-6; the D is unclear. The CDR3, as DNA: TGTGCCAGTAGTTTCCGGGATTTAAATTCACCCCTCCACTTT. Its translation: CASSFRDLNSPLHF.